The 29 T cell receptor beta chains below come from one sample, sequenced in a study of blood T cell repertoires in COVID-19. TCRdb keeps only in-frame clones here, not all; method: immunoSEQ multiplex PCR. The data contain about 110,000 clones, approximately 88% of them seen just once; the ten biggest clones take up 2.4%. Sequenced material: peripheral blood. The origin of the receptors is a human donor in a cohort sampled during active COVID-19.

The J gene is TRBJ1-5, the V gene TRBV5-4; a weak D match, TRBD1 (5 bases). Germline V gives CDR1 SGHNT, CDR2 YYREEE (reference sequence). The CDR3 loop spans 15 amino acids. V was clipped by 0 bases and J by 4 bases, with 11 bases between them. The CDR3 sequence: CASSLAGGENQPQHF. The CDR3 nucleotides are TGTGCCAGCAGCTTGGCGGGGGGTGAGAATCAGCCCCAGCATTTT.

V and J are TRBV6-5 and TRBJ1-5, with D perhaps matching TRBD1 (6 bases). V lost 4 bases, J lost 6 bases, and 16 bases lay in between. This CDR3 is built from 15 residues. The V gene's germline CDR1 is MNHEY and CDR2 SVGAGI. CDR3 loop: CASSSLRAGAQPQHF. CDR3 DNA: TGTGCCAGCAGTTCCCTTCGGGCAGGGGCTCAGCCCCAGCATTTT.

This clone was detected a few times. The rearrangement joins TRBV4-1 to TRBJ1-4; a possible D gene is TRBD1 (6 bases). The CDR3 totals 16 residues. CDR1 is MGHRA, CDR2 YSYEKL, per germline. Trimming took 0 bases from V and 8 from J, leaving 16 bases between them. CDR3 residues: CASSQDARQEPEKLFF. The CDR3 DNA is TGCGCCAGCAGCCAAGATGCCAGACAGGAGCCCGAAAAACTGTTTTTT.

V usage is TRBV28 and J usage is TRBJ1-1; a possible D gene is TRBD1 (5 bases). CDR3 size: 14 residues. In germline, CDR1 is MDHEN, CDR2 SYDVKM. Trimming shortened V by 3 bases and J by 7 bases, and 15 bases separated the two germline ends. The CDR3 DNA follows: TGTGCCAGCAGTTTTAGGGGTGGGCCTTTTGAAGCTTTCTTT. Translating gives CASSFRGGPFEAFF.

In its sample, this clone was seen once. V usage is TRBV5-6 and J usage is TRBJ2-7; 9 nucleotides agree with TRBD1. CDR1 is SGHDT and CDR2 is YYEEEE in the germline V gene. V lost 4 bases and J lost 4; bases outside the gene matches: 6. The length of the CDR3 is 14 residues. CDR3 sequence reads: CASSPRDRVYEQYF. CDR3 sequence (DNA): TGTGCCAGCAGCCCCCGGGACAGGGTGTACGAGCAGTACTTC.

J is TRBJ1-4 and V is TRBV28; TRBD1 matches at 11 bases. Trimming at V came to 3 bases and at J to 8 bases, leaving 2 bases not matched to a gene. The V gene's germline CDR1 is MDHEN and CDR2 SYDVKM. The CDR3 length is 14 residues. CDR3 sequence reads: CASSLGQGGEKLFF. As DNA, the CDR3 is TGTGCCAGCAGTTTGGGACAGGGGGGAGAAAAACTGTTTTTT.

The chain employs TRBV19 and TRBJ2-2; the match to TRBD2 covers 8 bases. CDR1 is LNHDA and CDR2 is SQIVND in the germline V gene (reference sequence). The V gene end was trimmed by 1 base and the J gene end by 0 bases; junction bases not matched to a gene: 4. The CDR3 totals 17 residues. This CDR3 reads CASSIGGLATNTGELFF. The CDR3, as DNA: TGTGCCAGTAGTATAGGCGGACTAGCAACGAACACCGGGGAGCTGTTTTTT.

This chain uses TRBV21-1 with TRBJ2-1; TRBD2 is the table's D call and was not checked against the DNA. TRBV21-1 represents a pseudogene. The CDR3 runs 14 residues. The CDR3 protein is CASRIAGGRNEQFF. CDR3 DNA: TGTGCCAGCAGGATAGCGGGAGGGCGCAATGAGCAGTTCTTC.

J is TRBJ2-7 and V is TRBV7-2; D might be TRBD2 (5 bases). Between the trimmed V and J ends, which lost 0 bases and 3 bases, there was a span of 9 bases. CDR3 length: 14 amino acids. CDR1 is SGHTA, CDR2 FQGNSA, per germline. CDR3 nucleotide sequence: TGTGCCAGCAGCTTAGCTTGGAGGCTCTACGAGCAGTACTTC. Translated, it gives CASSLAWRLYEQYF.

V usage is TRBV6-6 and J usage is TRBJ2-1; TRBD2 matches 9 bases. Trimming cost V 6 bases and J 0 bases; bases outside gene matches: 12. Per the germline V gene, CDR1 is MNHNY and CDR2 is SVGAGI (reference sequence). This CDR3 has 18 amino acids. DNA for the CDR3: TGTGCCAGCAGCCGACCCCCGGGACTAGCACTCTCCTACAATGAGCAGTTCTTC. Translation: CASSRPPGLALSYNEQFF.

CDR3 in amino acids: CASSPTVNYGYTF. The CDR3 DNA reads as TGTGCCAGCAGCCCCACAGTTAACTATGGCTACACCTTC. This chain links TRBV9 with TRBJ1-2; D not certain. The CDR3 is 13 amino acids. Germline CDR1 SGDLS, CDR2 YYNGEE. The V gene lost 4 bases and the J gene lost 1 base, with 8 bases spanning the gap.

The chain couples TRBV3-1 (or the pseudogene TRBV3-2) to TRBJ1-2; 10 nucleotides line up with TRBD1. This CDR3 comprises 18 residues. Germline V lookup: CDR1 LGHDT, CDR2 YNNKEL (reference sequence). J was trimmed by 3 bases and V by 1 base; bases with no gene match: 11. DNA of the CDR3: TGTGCCAGCAGCCAAGTCTCGACAGGGGGCAGAGGGGACTATGGCTACACCTTC. Amino acids: CASSQVSTGGRGDYGYTF.

J is TRBJ2-3 and V is TRBV28, with TRBD2 identical over 9 bases. The V segment lost 2 bases and the J segment 10 bases; nucleotides outside the gene matches: 10. Germline-derived CDR1 and CDR2 are MDHEN and SYDVKM. The CDR3 extends over 15 amino acids. CDR3 region: CASSLVGGGAPPQYF. CDR3 nucleotide sequence: TGTGCCAGCAGTTTAGTTGGCGGGGGGGCTCCGCCGCAGTATTTT. Complete variable domain (other parts from reference TRBV28 and TRBJ2-3): DVKVTQSSRYLVKRTGEKVFLECVQDMDHENMFWYRQDPGLGLRLIYFSYDVKMKEKGDIPEGYSVSREKKERFSLILESASTNQTSMYLCASSLVGGGAPPQYFGPGTRLTVL.

This clone has only one observation. The chain carries TRBV7-9 and TRBJ1-1; TRBD1 matches at 9 bases. The J segment lost 3 bases and the V segment lost 5 bases, leaving 4 bases of the junction unmatched. Per the germline V gene, CDR1 is SEHNR and CDR2 is FQNEAQ (reference sequence). This CDR3 is built from 14 residues. The CDR3 sequence: CASSQGQGHTEAFF. CDR3 bases: TGTGCCAGCAGCCAAGGACAGGGGCACACTGAAGCTTTCTTT.

The chain joins TRBV7-9 to TRBJ2-3; 9 bases fit TRBD1. Trimming cost V 5 bases and J 3 bases; bases outside gene matches: 6. CDR3 length: 15 amino acids. Germline CDR1 reads SEHNR; CDR2 reads FQNEAQ (reference sequence). The CDR3 DNA is TGTGCCAGCAGCCTGGCACAGGGGGCAACAGATACGCAGTATTTT. It specifies CASSLAQGATDTQYF.

This chain joins TRBV25-1 and TRBJ2-1; D possibly corresponds to TRBD1 (6 bases). The germline V gene has CDR1 MGHDK and CDR2 SYGVNS. The V end lost 7 bases, the J end lost 3 bases, and 10 bases lay between the germline ends. The CDR3 has 13 amino acids. The CDR3 nucleotides read TGTGCCAGCATACACAGGGACTACAATGAGCAGTTCTTC. It specifies CASIHRDYNEQFF.

The CDR3 sequence: CASSSDRAYNSPLHF. The CDR3 bases are TGTGCCAGCAGCTCCGACAGGGCCTATAATTCACCCCTCCACTTT. The chain employs TRBV6-5 and TRBJ1-6; 7 positions agree with TRBD1. Germline trimming cut 6 bases from V and 2 bases from J; bases unmatched to any gene: 4. CDR3 length: 15 amino acids. Germline CDR1 reads MNHEY; CDR2 reads SVGAGI.

This sequence joins TRBV2 and TRBJ2-7; D gene uncertain. Per the germline V gene, CDR1 is SNHLY and CDR2 is FYNNEI. The CDR3 has 11 residues. Trimming pared 8 bases from V and 6 bases from J, leaving 11 bases between. This chain's CDR3 is CASVENREQYF. The CDR3 DNA reads as TGTGCCAGCGTAGAAAACCGCGAGCAGTACTTC.

The chain is built from TRBV30 and TRBJ2-7, with TRBD1 identical over 9 bases. There are 12 residues in the CDR3. Germline V lookup: CDR1 GTSNPN, CDR2 SVGIG (reference sequence). V was clipped by 5 bases and J by 6 bases; unmatched bases: 5. The CDR3 is CAWGQGLGEQYF. The CDR3 nucleotides are TGTGCCTGGGGACAGGGGTTGGGCGAGCAGTACTTC.

The V and J genes are TRBV19 and TRBJ1-2; D not resolved. The CDR3 is 14 amino acids. Trimming took off 6 bases at V and 8 bases at J, with 19 bases between the two ends. CDR1 and CDR2 from the germline V gene are LNHDA and SQIVND (reference sequence). The chain's CDR3 is CASSPFSGISGYTF. The CDR3 DNA sequence: TGTGCCAGTAGCCCCTTTTCAGGTATCTCGGGCTACACCTTC.

This chain joins TRBV7-3 and TRBJ2-3, with 9 bases identical to TRBD2. There are 17 residues in the CDR3. The trim removed 2 bases at V and 0 bases at J, leaving 6 bases unmatched. The germline CDR1 and CDR2 sequences are SGHTA and FQGTGA. The CDR3 region is CASSLGRTSGSTDTQYF. In DNA form, the CDR3 reads TGTGCCAGCAGCTTAGGTAGAACTAGCGGGAGCACAGATACGCAGTATTTT.

The V call is TRBV19, the J call TRBJ2-2; perhaps TRBD1 as D (5 bases). The CDR3 sequence is 14 residues long. V was shortened by 11 bases and J by 7 bases, with 20 bases between the two germline ends. Germline CDR1 reads LNHDA; CDR2 reads SQIVND (reference sequence). In DNA, the CDR3 is TGTGCCTCCTTTAGGGCAGGGATGGTCGGGGAGCTGTTTTTT. Its translation is CASFRAGMVGELFF.

This clone was seen a single time. The genes are TRBV3-1 (or the pseudogene TRBV3-2) and TRBJ1-2; D is uncertain. The V gene lost 4 bases and the J gene lost 4 bases, with 13 bases spanning the gap. Germline-derived CDR1 and CDR2 are LGHDT and YNNKEL (reference sequence). This CDR3 is 14 amino acids long. CDR3 DNA sequence: TGTGCCAGCAGCCTGGAGGCGGGATCCTATGGCTACACCTTC. Encoded protein: CASSLEAGSYGYTF.

The J gene is TRBJ2-7, the V gene TRBV27; 9 bases line up with TRBD1. Germline values: CDR1 MNHEY, CDR2 SMNVEV (reference sequence). The CDR3 runs 13 residues. Losses at the gene ends were 3 bases for V and 5 bases for J; bases not matched to a gene: 2. The CDR3 region has the DNA TGTGCCAGCAGTTTTACAGGGGGCAACGAGCAGTACTTC. Residues: CASSFTGGNEQYF.

The V gene is TRBV20-1, the J gene TRBJ2-7; no firm D call. The CDR3 extends over 12 amino acids. Germline V gives CDR1 DFQATT, CDR2 SNEGSKA (reference sequence). Trimming left V 6 bases short and J 4 bases short, with 13 bases between. The CDR3 here is CSASASFYEQYF. The CDR3 DNA reads as TGCAGTGCCAGTGCTAGTTTTTACGAGCAGTACTTC.

The CDR3 sequence is CASSLGLPVQETQYF. The CDR3, as DNA: TGCGCCAGCAGCCTGGGACTCCCGGTCCAAGAGACCCAGTACTTC. The chain is built from TRBV5-1 and TRBJ2-5; possibly TRBD2 for D (6 bases). V dropped 4 bases and J dropped 1 base, with 14 bases sitting between them. The germline V gene has CDR1 SGHRS and CDR2 YFSETQ. This CDR3 is 15 amino acids long.

The sample holds one count of this clone. The V and J genes are TRBV27 and TRBJ2-2, with 7 bases that match TRBD1. The CDR3 length is 13 residues. V lost 9 bases, J lost 3 bases, and 4 bases stayed unmatched. CDR1 is MNHEY and CDR2 is SMNVEV in the germline V gene (reference sequence). Here the CDR3 reads CASGQAYTGELFF. CDR3 in DNA: TGTGCCAGTGGACAGGCGTACACCGGGGAGCTGTTTTTT.

The V call is TRBV3-1 (or the pseudogene TRBV3-2), the J call TRBJ2-4; TRBD1 agrees at 7 bases. Germline loops: CDR1 LGHDT, CDR2 YNNKEL (reference sequence). Trimming at V came to 1 base and at J to 1 base, leaving 10 bases not matched to a gene. The CDR3 consists of 18 residues. The CDR3 nucleotides read TGTGCCAGCAGCCAAGCTGATATCAGGGGGTCGGCCAAAAACATTCAGTACTTC. Translated: CASSQADIRGSAKNIQYF.

V usage is TRBV19 and J usage is TRBJ1-1; no firm D call. Germline lookup yields CDR1 LNHDA and CDR2 SQIVND (reference sequence). This CDR3 has 13 residues. V lost 1 base, J lost 7 bases, and 10 bases lay in between. DNA for the CDR3: TGTGCCAGTAGTATAGGAAGAGGCGGTGAAGCTTTCTTT. As protein: CASSIGRGGEAFF.